A selection of T cell receptor beta chains follows, all from one sample in a study of T cells in Graves' hyperthyroidism and ophthalmopathy. TCRdb passed the multiplex PCR reads through MiXCR, listing each CDR3 protein once. The top ten clones hold about 45% of a sample with about 500,000 distinct CDR3 sequences, roughly 45% of them seen once. Material: peripheral blood or thyroid tissue (not recorded which). All receptors come from an adult woman with Graves' disease, either hyperthyroidism or ophthalmopathy (not recorded which). Both conserved end residues are part of each CDR3. D genes are given only for firm matches. Clone size is stated in some rows and not others, as once, few, many or a class when expanded.

j_call | clone_size | v_call | d_call | cdr3_aa | cdr3_nt
TRBJ2-5 | . | TRBV24-1 | . | CATSDLTGPSDQETQYF | TGTGCCACCAGTGATCTTACCGGACCCAGCGACCAAGAGACCCAGTACTTC
TRBJ1-2 | . | TRBV6-5 | . | CASSYSPDNYGYTF | TGTGCCAGCAGTTACTCCCCGGATAACTATGGCTACACCTTC
TRBJ2-7 | many | TRBV20-1 | TRBD2 | CSARPMASGSSYEQYF | TGCAGTGCTAGACCCATGGCTAGCGGGAGCTCCTACGAGCAGTACTTC
TRBJ1-2 | once | TRBV29-1 | . | CSLAGDRGYTF | TGCAGCTTAGCAGGGGACCGTGGCTACACCTTC
TRBJ1-2 | few | TRBV20-1 | . | CSAPDRDTSGDDGYTF | TGCAGTGCACCGGACCGGGACACTTCCGGGGACGATGGCTACACCTTC
TRBJ2-7 | . | TRBV28 | TRBD2 | CASRNSGTSSYEQYF | TGTGCCAGCAGGAATAGCGGGACTAGCTCCTACGAGCAGTACTTC
TRBJ2-5 | . | TRBV7-7 | . | CASSRRPVGAETQYF | TGTGCTAGCAGCCGTAGACCGGTAGGGGCGGAGACCCAGTACTTC
TRBJ1-6 | . | TRBV7-2 | . | CASSPGGPAALPLHF | TGTGCCAGCAGCCCGGGGGGTCCGGCAGCCTTACCCCTCCACTTT
TRBJ1-2 | many | TRBV6-2/TRBV6-3 | . | CAAGEMRDDQYGYTF | TGTGCCGCTGGTGAGATGCGGGACGACCAATATGGCTACACCTTC
TRBJ2-7 | . | TRBV15 | TRBD2 | CATSSSEGLAGGILYEQYF | TGTGCCACCAGCAGCTCCGAGGGACTAGCGGGAGGGATACTCTACGAGCAGTACTTC
TRBJ1-6 | once | TRBV5-1 | TRBD1 | CASSLAVLDRDSPLHF | TGCGCCAGCAGCTTGGCCGTATTGGACAGGGATTCACCCCTCCACTTT
TRBJ1-5 | many | TRBV11-2 | TRBD1 | CASSLHGDRWDQPQHF | TGTGCCAGCAGCCTCCATGGGGACAGGTGGGATCAGCCCCAGCATTTT
TRBJ2-5 | . | TRBV7-2 | . | CASSLPTGKRTQYF | TGTGCCAGCAGCTTGCCGACAGGCAAGAGGACCCAGTACTTC
TRBJ2-3 | . | TRBV2 | . | CASSVDGQLSTDTQYF | TGTGCCAGCAGTGTCGACGGACAGCTTAGCACAGATACGCAGTATTTT
TRBJ2-7 | few | TRBV15 | . | CATSKIGGGYEQYF | TGTGCCACCAGCAAAATCGGGGGAGGCTACGAGCAGTACTTC
TRBJ2-7 | . | TRBV15 | TRBD1 | CATSEQGTYEQYF | TGTGCCACCAGCGAACAGGGGACCTACGAGCAGTACTTC
TRBJ2-5 | many | TRBV7-9 | . | CASSLDHGGGETQYF | TGTGCCAGCAGCTTAGATCACGGCGGAGGGGAGACCCAGTACTTC
TRBJ2-2 | many | TRBV9 | TRBD1 | CASSPDRAQTGELFF | TGTGCCAGCAGCCCCGACAGGGCGCAAACCGGGGAGCTGTTTTTT
TRBJ1-1 | many | TRBV14 | . | CASSRTTGNTEAFF | TGTGCCAGCAGCCGGACGACTGGGAACACTGAAGCTTTCTTT
TRBJ2-3 | . | TRBV11-1 | . | CASTSGTDTQYF | TGTGCCAGCACTAGCGGCACAGATACGCAGTATTTT
TRBJ2-5 | many | TRBV5-1 | . | CASSLIASQETQYF | TGCGCCAGCAGCTTAATAGCGAGCCAAGAGACCCAGTACTTC
TRBJ1-2 | . | TRBV20-1 | . | CSARPKGVRANYGYTF | TGCAGTGCACGACCGAAGGGGGTACGAGCTAACTATGGCTACACCTTC
TRBJ1-2 | few | TRBV7-2 | . | CASSEAVGSESRGYTF | TGTGCCAGCAGCGAAGCGGTGGGCTCAGAGAGTCGCGGCTACACCTTC
TRBJ2-7 | . | TRBV20-1 | . | CSAREDPAYEQYF | TGCAGTGCTAGAGAGGACCCCGCCTACGAGCAGTACTTC
TRBJ2-7 | . | TRBV20-1 | . | CSASRRDSISYEQYF | TGCAGTGCTAGCCGGCGGGACAGCATATCCTACGAGCAGTACTTC
TRBJ1-1 | . | TRBV7-3 | TRBD1 | CASSSRQGIKAFF | TGTGCCAGCAGCTCCCGACAGGGAATAAAAGCTTTCTTT
TRBJ1-2 | many | TRBV6-1 | . | CASSEGGIGAANYGYTF | TGTGCCAGCAGTGAAGGGGGCATCGGGGCCGCTAACTATGGCTACACCTTC
TRBJ1-1 | . | TRBV10-3 | TRBD1 | CAISERGLGTEAFF | TGTGCCATCAGTGAAAGGGGGCTTGGAACTGAAGCTTTCTTT
TRBJ1-1 | . | TRBV5-1 | TRBD1 | CASSRGQGVGSEAFF | TGCGCCAGCAGCAGGGGACAGGGGGTGGGCAGTGAAGCTTTCTTT
TRBJ1-2 | . | TRBV7-9 | TRBD1 | CASTPWTGGGGYTF | TGTGCCAGCACCCCATGGACAGGGGGCGGCGGCTACACCTTC